This T cell receptor beta chain is from a study of type 1 regulatory T cells. This clonotype was picked up many times. Its antigen is unidentified. TCRdb independently ran MiXCR on the reads; one entry per CDR3 protein. The sample records 15,000 or so distinct CDR3 sequences, roughly 13% being singletons. Per the germline V gene, CDR1 is SGDLS and CDR2 is YYNGEE. The CDR3 sequence is 15 residues long. Trimming stripped 0 bases from V and 0 bases from J, with 7 bases between. This receptor was identified in a human donor in good health. Material for sequencing was cultured T cells, either the whole culture or a sorted T cell fraction (not recorded which). This sequence joins TRBV9 and TRBJ2-1, with D perhaps TRBD2 (6 bases). For the CDR3, the DNA is TGTGCCAGCAGCGTAGGCGGGAACTCCTACAATGAGCAGTTCTTC. Its translation: CASSVGGNSYNEQFF.